This T cell receptor beta chain was captured in a study of cytomegalovirus exposure and HLA in healthy donors. Study as a whole: Sequencing of 150 million to 200 million T cells in an earlier analysis found 100 million to 140 million unique TCR beta sequences. Broader study findings: There was a cluster of highly shared sequence variants that was likely a sequencing artifact. V segments that were indistinguishable, TRBV6-2 and TRBV6-3 among them, were omitted from analysis.

Germline V CDR1 and CDR2: SGDLS, YYNGEE. The CDR3 consists of 13 residues. Trimming stripped 4 bases from V and 4 bases from J, with 8 bases between. The PCR employed 60 Vbeta primers together with 13 Jbeta primers. In the authors' workflow: Roughly 73 million unique TCR beta chains, approximately 11 million of them shared, were counted by a later analysis. Assay: immunoSEQ multiplex PCR; the TCRdb copy retains only in-frame clones and omits some. V, J and clone size reflect that table, while D and trimming were determined from the DNA. The repertoire holds 150,000 to 200,000 clones, with about 80% as singletons. Comments on this clone: Its antigen is currently unknown.

The V and J genes are TRBV9 and TRBJ2-2; D is uncertain. The sequence came from a woman between 50 and 59 years old in good health and CMV-seronegative. Sequencing was performed on PBMCs. CDR3 bases: TGTGCCAGCAGCCCAGCGCTCACCGGGGAGCTGTTTTTT. Translated, it gives CASSPALTGELFF.